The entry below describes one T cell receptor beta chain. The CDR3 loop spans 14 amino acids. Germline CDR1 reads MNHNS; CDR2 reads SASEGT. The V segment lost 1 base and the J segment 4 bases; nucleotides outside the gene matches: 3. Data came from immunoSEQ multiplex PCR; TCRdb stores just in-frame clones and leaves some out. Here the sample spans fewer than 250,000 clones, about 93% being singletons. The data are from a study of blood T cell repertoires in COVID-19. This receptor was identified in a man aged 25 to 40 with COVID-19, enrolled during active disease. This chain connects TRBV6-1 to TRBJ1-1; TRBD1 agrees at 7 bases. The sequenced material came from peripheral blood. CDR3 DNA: TGTGCCAGCAGTGAAGTTCCAGGGGGCACTGAAGCTTTCTTT. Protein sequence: CASSEVPGGTEAFF.